A selection of T cell receptor beta chains follows, all from one sample in a study of OX40 agonist ivuxolimab in advanced cancers. Produced via immunoSEQ multiplex PCR; TCRdb's table is partial and in-frame only. The sample shows roughly 110,000 clones, approximately 89% of them seen only once. The sample was CD4+ or CD8+ T cells sorted from blood, taken in a trial of the OX40 agonist ivuxolimab. These receptors were obtained from an adult with an advanced solid tumor such as melanoma, head and neck, liver or kidney cancer. The CDR3 runs from the conserved cysteine through the conserved F or W. The D gene is left open where the match is weak. Part of the rows lack a size; the others show once, few, many or a class for expanded clones.

clone size	V gene	J gene	D gene	CDR3 DNA	CDR3 protein
-	TRBV9	TRBJ2-7	-	TGTGCCAGCAGCTCCCCGGGGGACGAGCAGTACTTC	CASSSPGDEQYF
-	TRBV7-2	TRBJ1-2	-	TGTGCCAGCAGCTCCGGGGCCGGCGTCTATGGCTACACCTTC	CASSSGAGVYGYTF
-	TRBV5-1	TRBJ1-5	TRBD1	TGCGCCAGCAGCCCGGAGGGACAGGGGCATCAGCCCCAGCATTTT	CASSPEGQGHQPQHF
-	TRBV5-1	TRBJ2-3	TRBD2	TGCGCCAGCAGCTTACCTACTAGCGGGAGTTCACCTAGCACAGATACGCAGTATTTT	CASSLPTSGSSPSTDTQYF
-	TRBV10-3	TRBJ2-2	-	TGTGCCATCACCAAATCGGACAGAACAGACACCGGGGAGCTGTTTTTT	CAITKSDRTDTGELFF
-	TRBV15	TRBJ2-1	-	TGTGCCACCAGCAGAGGTGACAGCTCCTACAATGAGCAGTTCTTC	CATSRGDSSYNEQFF
-	TRBV28	TRBJ2-7	TRBD1	TGTGCCAGCAGATCAGCCGGGACAGGGAAAGTAGAGCAGTACTTC	CASRSAGTGKVEQYF
-	TRBV6-5	TRBJ2-2	-	TGTGCCAGCAGTTACTCGATTGGGGTGGCCACCGGGGAGCTGTTTTTT	CASSYSIGVATGELFF
once	TRBV6-6	TRBJ1-1	-	TGTGCCAGCAGTTACAGGGACTCGAACACTGAAGCTTTCTTT	CASSYRDSNTEAFF
-	TRBV28	TRBJ2-3	TRBD1	TGTGCCAGCGGATCAGGGGGCTCAACAGATACGCAGTATTTT	CASGSGGSTDTQYF
-	TRBV5-4	TRBJ2-1	TRBD2	TGTGCCAGCAGCCAGGGGACTAGCGGGAGGGTTCGCAATGAGCAGTTCTTC	CASSQGTSGRVRNEQFF
-	TRBV13	TRBJ2-7	TRBD2	TGTGCCAGCAGCTTCAAAAGCGGGAGGCCCCCCAACGAGCAGTACTTC	CASSFKSGRPPNEQYF
-	TRBV5-1	TRBJ1-5	-	TGCGCCAGCAGCTCTGTGGGGGGCAATCAGCCCCAGCATTTT	CASSSVGGNQPQHF
-	TRBV28	TRBJ1-5	-	TGTGCCAGCAGACAGGGAGGGGATCAGCCCCAGCATTTT	CASRQGGDQPQHF
-	TRBV5-1	TRBJ2-3	TRBD2	TGCGCCAGCAGCTCAGGACTAGCGGGGCCCACAGATACGCAGTATTTT	CASSSGLAGPTDTQYF
-	TRBV5-1	TRBJ1-2	TRBD1	TGCGCCAGCAGCTTGGCGGGACAGGGGGCGACCATCTATGGCTACACCTTC	CASSLAGQGATIYGYTF
-	TRBV28	TRBJ1-2	-	TGTGCCAGCTGGGCAGTAAACTATGGCTACACCTTC	CASWAVNYGYTF
-	TRBV10-2	TRBJ2-3	TRBD2	TGCGCCAGCAGGCGGACTAGCGCGAGCACAGATACGCAGTATTTT	CASRRTSASTDTQYF
-	TRBV6-1	TRBJ2-1	TRBD2	TGTGCCAGCAGTGTGGAGGCTAGCGGGAACTACAATGAGCAGTTCTTC	CASSVEASGNYNEQFF
once	TRBV30	TRBJ2-7	TRBD1	TGTGCCGGGGACAGGGGAACCTACGAGCAGTACTTC	CAGDRGTYEQYF
once	TRBV27	TRBJ2-7	TRBD1	TGTGCCAGCAGTTCACGGACAGGCCACGAGCAGTACTTC	CASSSRTGHEQYF